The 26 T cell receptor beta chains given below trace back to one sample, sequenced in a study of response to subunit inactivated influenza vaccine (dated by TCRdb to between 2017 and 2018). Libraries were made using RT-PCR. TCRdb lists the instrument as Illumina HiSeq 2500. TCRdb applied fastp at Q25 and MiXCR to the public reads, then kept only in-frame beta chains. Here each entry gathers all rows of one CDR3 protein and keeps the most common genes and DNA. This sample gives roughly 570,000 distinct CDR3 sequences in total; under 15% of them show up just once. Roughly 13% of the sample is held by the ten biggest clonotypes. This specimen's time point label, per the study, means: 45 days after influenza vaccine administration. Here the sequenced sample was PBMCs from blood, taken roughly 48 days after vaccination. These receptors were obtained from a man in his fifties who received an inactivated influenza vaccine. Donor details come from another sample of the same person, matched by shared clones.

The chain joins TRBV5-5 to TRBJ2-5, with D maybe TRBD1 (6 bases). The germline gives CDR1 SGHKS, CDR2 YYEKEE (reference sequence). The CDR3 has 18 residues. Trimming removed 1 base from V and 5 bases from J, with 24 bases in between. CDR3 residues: CASSLPRDIPSWRETQYF. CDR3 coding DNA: TGTGCCAGCAGCTTGCCCCGGGACATCCCGTCCTGGCGGGAGACCCAGTACTTC.

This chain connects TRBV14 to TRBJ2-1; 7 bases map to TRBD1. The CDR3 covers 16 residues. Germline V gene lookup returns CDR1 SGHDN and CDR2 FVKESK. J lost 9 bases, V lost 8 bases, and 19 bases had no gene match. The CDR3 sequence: CASQHRQGVRIVEQFF. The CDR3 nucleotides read TGTGCCAGCCAGCACCGACAGGGAGTACGAATCGTTGAGCAGTTCTTC.

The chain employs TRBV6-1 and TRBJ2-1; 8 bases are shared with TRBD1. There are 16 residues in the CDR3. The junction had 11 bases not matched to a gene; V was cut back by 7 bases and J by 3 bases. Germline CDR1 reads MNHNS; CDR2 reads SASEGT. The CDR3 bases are TGTGCCAGCACCCCGGCGGGACAGGTAATCTACAATGAGCAGTTCTTC. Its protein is CASTPAGQVIYNEQFF.

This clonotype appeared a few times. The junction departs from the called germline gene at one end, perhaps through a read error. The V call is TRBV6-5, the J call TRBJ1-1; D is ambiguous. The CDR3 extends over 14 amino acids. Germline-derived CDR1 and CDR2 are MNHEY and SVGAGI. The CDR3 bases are TGTGCCAGCAGCTACTCGACGGGGTTCACTGAAGCTTTCTTT. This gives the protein CASSYSTGFTEAFF.

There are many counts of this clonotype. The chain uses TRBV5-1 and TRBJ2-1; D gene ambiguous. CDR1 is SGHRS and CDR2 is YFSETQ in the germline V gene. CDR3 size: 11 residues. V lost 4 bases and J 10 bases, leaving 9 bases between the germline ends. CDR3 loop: CASSQFGEQFF. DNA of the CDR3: TGCGCCAGCAGCCAATTCGGAGAGCAGTTCTTC.

In DNA form, the CDR3 reads TGTGCCAGCAGTACCCCAGGGGTGAACTATGGCTACACCTTC. Translation: CASSTPGVNYGYTF. This sequence joins TRBV12-3 or TRBV12-4 and TRBJ1-2; D may be TRBD1 (6 bases). This CDR3 comprises 14 residues. The V gene lost 5 bases and the J gene lost 2 bases, with 12 bases spanning the gap.

The CDR3 nucleotides read TGTGCCAGCAGCTTAGGGCCCTCAGGGAGCGAAAAACTGTTTTTT. It encodes CASSLGPSGSEKLFF. This chain joins TRBV7-2 and TRBJ1-4, with D perhaps TRBD1 (5 bases). The germline gives CDR1 SGHTA, CDR2 FQGNSA. The CDR3 extends over 15 amino acids. V lost 1 base and J lost 8, with 14 bases in between.

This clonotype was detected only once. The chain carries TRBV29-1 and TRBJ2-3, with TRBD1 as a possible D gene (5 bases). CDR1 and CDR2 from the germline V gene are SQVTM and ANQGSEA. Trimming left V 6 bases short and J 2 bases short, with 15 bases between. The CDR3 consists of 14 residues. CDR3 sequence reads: CSVDPGIYTDTQYF. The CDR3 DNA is TGCAGCGTGGATCCAGGGATATACACAGATACGCAGTATTTT.

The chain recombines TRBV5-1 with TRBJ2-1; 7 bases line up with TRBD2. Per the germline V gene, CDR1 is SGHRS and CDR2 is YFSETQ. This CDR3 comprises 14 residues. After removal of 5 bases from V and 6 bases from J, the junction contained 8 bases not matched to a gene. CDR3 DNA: TGCGCCAGCAGGGGACTACCGGGAGTCAATGAGCAGTTCTTC. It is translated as CASRGLPGVNEQFF. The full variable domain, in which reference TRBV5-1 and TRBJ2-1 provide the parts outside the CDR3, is KAGVTQTPRYLIKTRGQQVTLSCSPISGHRSVSWYQQTPGQGLQFLFEYFSETQRNKGNFPGRFSGRQFSNSRSEMNVSTLELGDSALYLCASRGLPGVNEQFFGPGTRLTVL.

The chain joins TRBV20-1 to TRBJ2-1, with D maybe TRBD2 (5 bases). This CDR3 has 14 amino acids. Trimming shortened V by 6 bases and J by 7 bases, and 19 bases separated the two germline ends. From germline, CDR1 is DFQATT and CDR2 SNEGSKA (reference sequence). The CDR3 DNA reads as TGCAGTGCCCTCCACCCCTCTAGGGAGAATGAGCAGTTCTTC. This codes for CSALHPSRENEQFF.

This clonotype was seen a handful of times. DNA for the CDR3: TGCAGTGCTAATCCTAGTTTAGTATCCAATGAGCAGTTCTTC. It codes for CSANPSLVSNEQFF. This chain joins TRBV20-1 and TRBJ2-1; D remains ambiguous. The germline CDR1 and CDR2 sequences are DFQATT and SNEGSKA (reference sequence). The V end was cut by 4 bases, the J end by 6 bases, with 16 bases between. The CDR3 extends over 14 amino acids.

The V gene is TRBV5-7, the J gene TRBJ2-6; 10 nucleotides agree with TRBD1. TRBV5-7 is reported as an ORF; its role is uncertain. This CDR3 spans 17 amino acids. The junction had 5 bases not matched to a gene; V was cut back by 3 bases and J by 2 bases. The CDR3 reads CASSSPDRGTGANVLTF. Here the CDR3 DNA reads TGTGCCAGCAGCTCCCCGGACAGGGGGACTGGGGCCAACGTCCTGACTTTC.

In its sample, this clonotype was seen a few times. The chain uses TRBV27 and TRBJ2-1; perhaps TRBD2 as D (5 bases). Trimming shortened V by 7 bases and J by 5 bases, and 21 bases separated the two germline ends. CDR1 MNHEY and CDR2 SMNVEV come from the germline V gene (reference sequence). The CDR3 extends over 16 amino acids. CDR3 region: CASTPIWLGSHNEQFF. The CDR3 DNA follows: TGTGCCAGCACCCCTATATGGTTGGGGAGCCACAATGAGCAGTTCTTC.

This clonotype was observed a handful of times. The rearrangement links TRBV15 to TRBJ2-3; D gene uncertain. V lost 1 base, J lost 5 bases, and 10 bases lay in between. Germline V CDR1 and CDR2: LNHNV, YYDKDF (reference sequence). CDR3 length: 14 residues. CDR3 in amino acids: CATSRVVQRDTQYF. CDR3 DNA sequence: TGTGCCACCAGCAGAGTTGTCCAGCGAGATACGCAGTATTTT.

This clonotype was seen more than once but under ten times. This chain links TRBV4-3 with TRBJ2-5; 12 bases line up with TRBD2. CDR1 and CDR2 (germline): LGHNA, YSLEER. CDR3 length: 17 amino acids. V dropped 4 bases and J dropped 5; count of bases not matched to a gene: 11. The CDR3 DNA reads TGCGCCAGCAGCCCCTACCCTAGCGGGGGGGCCTGGGAGACCCAGTACTTC. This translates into CASSPYPSGGAWETQYF.

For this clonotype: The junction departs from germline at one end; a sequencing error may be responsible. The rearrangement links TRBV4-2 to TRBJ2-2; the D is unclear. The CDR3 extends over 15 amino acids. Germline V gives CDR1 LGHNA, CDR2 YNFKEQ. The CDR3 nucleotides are TGTGCCGGCAGCCAAGAGGCTGGAAACACCGGGGAGCTGTTTTTT. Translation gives CAGSQEAGNTGELFF.

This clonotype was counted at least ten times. The CDR3: CASSLSEYSYNEQFF. The CDR3 coding sequence is TGCGCCAGCAGCCTTAGTGAGTACAGCTACAATGAGCAGTTCTTC. This chain joins TRBV4-1 and TRBJ2-1; D ambiguous. The CDR3 extends over 15 amino acids. Looked up from germline, CDR1 is MGHRA and CDR2 is YSYEKL. V lost 4 bases to trimming and J lost 3 bases, with 13 bases between them.

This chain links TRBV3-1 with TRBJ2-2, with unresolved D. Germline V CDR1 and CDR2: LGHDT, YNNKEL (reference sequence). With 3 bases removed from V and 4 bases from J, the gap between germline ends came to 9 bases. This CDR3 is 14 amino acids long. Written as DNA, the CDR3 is TGTGCCAGCAGCCAGCCGGCGAGCACCGGGGAGCTGTTTTTT. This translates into CASSQPASTGELFF.

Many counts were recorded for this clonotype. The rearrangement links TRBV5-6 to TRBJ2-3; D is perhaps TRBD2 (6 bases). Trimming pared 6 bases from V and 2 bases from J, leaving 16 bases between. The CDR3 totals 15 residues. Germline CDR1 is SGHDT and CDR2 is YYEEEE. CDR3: CASTIRRGNTDTQYF. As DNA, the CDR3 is TGTGCCAGCACAATTCGTCGGGGGAACACAGATACGCAGTATTTT.

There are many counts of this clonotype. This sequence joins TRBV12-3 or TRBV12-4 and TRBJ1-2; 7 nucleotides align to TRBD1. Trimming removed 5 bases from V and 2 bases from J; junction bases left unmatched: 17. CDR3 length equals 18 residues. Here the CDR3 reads CASSLYSLRDSANYGYTF. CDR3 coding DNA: TGTGCCAGCAGTCTTTACTCCCTTAGGGACAGCGCCAACTATGGCTACACCTTC.

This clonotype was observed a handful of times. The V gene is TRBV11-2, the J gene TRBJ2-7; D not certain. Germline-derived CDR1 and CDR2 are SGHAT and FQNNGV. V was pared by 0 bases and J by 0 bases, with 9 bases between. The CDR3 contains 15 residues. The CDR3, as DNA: TGTGCCAGCAGCTTAGATACCTGGAGCTCCTACGAGCAGTACTTC. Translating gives CASSLDTWSSYEQYF.

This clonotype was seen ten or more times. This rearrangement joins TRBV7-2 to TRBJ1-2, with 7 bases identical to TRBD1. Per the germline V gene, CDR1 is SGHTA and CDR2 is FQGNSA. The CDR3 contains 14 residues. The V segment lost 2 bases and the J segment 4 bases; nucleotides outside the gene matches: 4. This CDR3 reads CASSLTGTVYGYTF. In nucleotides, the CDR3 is TGTGCCAGCAGCTTAACCGGGACAGTCTATGGCTACACCTTC.

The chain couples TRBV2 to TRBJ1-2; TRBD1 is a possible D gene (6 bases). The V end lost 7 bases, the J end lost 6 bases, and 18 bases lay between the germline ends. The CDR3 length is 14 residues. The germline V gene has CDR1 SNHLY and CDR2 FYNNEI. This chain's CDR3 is CASKAGAGDDGYTF. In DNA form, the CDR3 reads TGTGCCAGCAAGGCGGGGGCAGGCGATGATGGCTACACCTTC.

The CDR3: CATSRRPGQGRNEQFF. In nucleotides, the CDR3 is TGTGCCACCAGCAGAAGACCGGGACAGGGTAGAAATGAGCAGTTCTTC. This sequence joins TRBV15 and TRBJ2-1; 9 bases match TRBD1. Germline trimming cut 2 bases from V and 7 bases from J; bases unmatched to any gene: 9. This CDR3 contains 16 residues. Germline assignment: CDR1 LNHNV and CDR2 YYDKDF (reference sequence).

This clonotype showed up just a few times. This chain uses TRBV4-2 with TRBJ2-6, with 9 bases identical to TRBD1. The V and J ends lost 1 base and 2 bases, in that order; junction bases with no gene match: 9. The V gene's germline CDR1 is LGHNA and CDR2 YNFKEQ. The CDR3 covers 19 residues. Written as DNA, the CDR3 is TGTGCCAGCAGCCAAGGCCCGGGACAGGGTCGTCCTGGGGCCAACGTCCTGACTTTC. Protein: CASSQGPGQGRPGANVLTF.

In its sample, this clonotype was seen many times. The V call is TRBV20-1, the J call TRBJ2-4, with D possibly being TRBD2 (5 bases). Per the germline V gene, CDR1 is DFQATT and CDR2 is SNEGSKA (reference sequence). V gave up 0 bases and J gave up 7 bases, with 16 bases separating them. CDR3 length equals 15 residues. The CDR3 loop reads CSARDIGAGLNIQYF. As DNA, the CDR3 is TGCAGTGCTAGAGATATCGGAGCTGGACTGAACATTCAGTACTTC.